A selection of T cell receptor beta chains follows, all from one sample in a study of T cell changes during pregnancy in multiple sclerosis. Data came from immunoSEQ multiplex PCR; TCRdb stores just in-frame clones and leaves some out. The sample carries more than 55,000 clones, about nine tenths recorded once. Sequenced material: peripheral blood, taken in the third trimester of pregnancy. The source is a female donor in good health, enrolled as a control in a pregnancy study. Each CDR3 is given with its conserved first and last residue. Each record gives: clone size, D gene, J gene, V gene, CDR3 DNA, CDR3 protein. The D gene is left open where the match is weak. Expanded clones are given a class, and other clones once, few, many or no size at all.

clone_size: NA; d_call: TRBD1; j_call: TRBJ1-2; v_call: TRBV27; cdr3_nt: TGTGCCAGCAAAGACAGGGAGGATGGCTACACCTTC; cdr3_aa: CASKDREDGYTF
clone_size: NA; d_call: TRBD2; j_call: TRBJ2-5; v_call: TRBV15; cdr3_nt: TGTGCCACCAGCCGGGGGGGGGTCCAAGAGACCCAGTACTTC; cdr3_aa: CATSRGGVQETQYF
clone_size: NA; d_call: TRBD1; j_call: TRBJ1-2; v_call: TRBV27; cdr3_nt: TGTGCCAGCAGGGGACAGGGGCCCGCTGGCTACACCTTC; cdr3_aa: CASRGQGPAGYTF
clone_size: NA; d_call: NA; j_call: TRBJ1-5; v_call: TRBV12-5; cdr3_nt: TGTGCTAGTGGCTTCGGAGGGAATCAGCCCCAGCATTTT; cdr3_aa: CASGFGGNQPQHF
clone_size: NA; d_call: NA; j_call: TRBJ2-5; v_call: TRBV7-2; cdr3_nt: TGTGCCAGCAGCCCAAAAGAGACCCAGTACTTC; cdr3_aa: CASSPKETQYF
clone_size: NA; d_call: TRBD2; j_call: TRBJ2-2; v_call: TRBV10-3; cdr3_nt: TGTGCCATCACCGGCGGGAGGGGAACCGGGGAGCTGTTTTTT; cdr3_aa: CAITGGRGTGELFF
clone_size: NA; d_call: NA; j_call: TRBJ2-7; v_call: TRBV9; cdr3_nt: TGTGCCAGCAGCGCAGGGGTAGGCTCCTACGAGCAGTACTTC; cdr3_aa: CASSAGVGSYEQYF
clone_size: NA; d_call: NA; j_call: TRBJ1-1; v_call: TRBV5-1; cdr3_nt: TGCGCCAGCAGTTATGGGGGGGTGAACACTGAAGCTTTCTTT; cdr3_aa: CASSYGGVNTEAFF
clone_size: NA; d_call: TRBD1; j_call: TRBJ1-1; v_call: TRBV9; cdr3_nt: TGTGCCAGCAGCCCACACCGGACAGGGGGCACTGAAGCTTTCTTT; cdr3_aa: CASSPHRTGGTEAFF
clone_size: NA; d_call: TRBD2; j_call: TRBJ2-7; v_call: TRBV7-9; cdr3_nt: TGTGCCAGCAGCTTCCTAGCGGGGGGACACGAGCAGTACTTC; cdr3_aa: CASSFLAGGHEQYF
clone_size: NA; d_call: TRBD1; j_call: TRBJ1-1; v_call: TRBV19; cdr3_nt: TGTGCCAGTATGGGACAGATGAACACTGAAGCTTTCTTT; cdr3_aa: CASMGQMNTEAFF
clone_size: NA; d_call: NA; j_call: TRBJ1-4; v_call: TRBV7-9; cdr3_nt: TGTGCCAGCAGCTTGAGTGAAAAACTGTTTTTT; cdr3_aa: CASSLSEKLFF
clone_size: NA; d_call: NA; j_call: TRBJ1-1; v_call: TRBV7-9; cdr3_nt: TGTGCCAGTGGCGCGGGCAGTAACACTGAAGCTTTCTTT; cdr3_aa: CASGAGSNTEAFF
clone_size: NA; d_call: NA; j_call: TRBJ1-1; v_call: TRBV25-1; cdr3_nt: TGTGCCACCGGGGGGGTGAACACTGAAGCTTTCTTT; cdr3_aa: CATGGVNTEAFF
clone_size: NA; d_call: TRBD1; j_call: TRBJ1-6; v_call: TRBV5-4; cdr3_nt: TGTGCCAGCAGGCAGACAGGGATTGCTTCACCTCTCCACTTT; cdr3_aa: CASRQTGIASPLHF
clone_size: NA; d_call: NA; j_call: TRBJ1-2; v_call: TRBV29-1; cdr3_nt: TGCAGCGTTGAGTGGCAGCAGGGCTATGGCTACACCTTC; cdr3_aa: CSVEWQQGYGYTF
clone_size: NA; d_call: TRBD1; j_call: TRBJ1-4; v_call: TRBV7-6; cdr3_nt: TGTGCCAGCGAGTCCCGGGACAGGGGAACTAATGAAAAACTGTTTTTT; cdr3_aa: CASESRDRGTNEKLFF
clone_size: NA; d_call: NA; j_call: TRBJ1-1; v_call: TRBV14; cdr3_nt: TGTGCCAGCAGCCAATTAAGGGGGGGGACTGAAGCTTTCTTT; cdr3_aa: CASSQLRGGTEAFF
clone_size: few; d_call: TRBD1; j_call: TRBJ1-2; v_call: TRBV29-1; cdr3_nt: TGCAGCGTTCCGGACAGGGGGCTTTATGGCTACACCTTC; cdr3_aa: CSVPDRGLYGYTF
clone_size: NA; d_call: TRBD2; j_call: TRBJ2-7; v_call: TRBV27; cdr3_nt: TGTGCCAAGCGGGGCACTAGCAAGGGCCGCTACGAGCAGTACTTC; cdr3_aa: CAKRGTSKGRYEQYF
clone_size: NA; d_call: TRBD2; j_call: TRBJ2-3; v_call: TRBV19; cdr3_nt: TGTGCCAGTAGCACTAGCGGGGGGGATCCTAGCACAGATACGCAGTATTTT; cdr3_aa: CASSTSGGDPSTDTQYF
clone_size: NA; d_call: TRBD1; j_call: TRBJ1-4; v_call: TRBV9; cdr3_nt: TGTGCCAGCAGCGCATCCGGGACAGGGGCTGAAAAACTGTTTTTT; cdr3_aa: CASSASGTGAEKLFF
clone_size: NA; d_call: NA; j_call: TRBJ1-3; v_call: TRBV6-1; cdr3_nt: TGTGCCAGCACTCTCCTCGACAGGTCTGGAAACACCATATATTTT; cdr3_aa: CASTLLDRSGNTIYF
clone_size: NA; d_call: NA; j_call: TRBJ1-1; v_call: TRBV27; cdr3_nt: TGTGCCAGCTCGGGGGTGATGAACACTGAAGCTTTCTTT; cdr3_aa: CASSGVMNTEAFF
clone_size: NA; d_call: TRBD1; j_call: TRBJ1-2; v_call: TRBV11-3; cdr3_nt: TGTGCCAGCAGCGCAGACAGGGGGCATGGCTACACCTTC; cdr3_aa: CASSADRGHGYTF
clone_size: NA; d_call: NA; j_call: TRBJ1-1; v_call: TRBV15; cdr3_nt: TGTGCCACCAGCCTCCCGATGGGGAGGGTCTTCGTTGGGACTGAAGCTTTCTTT; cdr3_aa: CATSLPMGRVFVGTEAFF
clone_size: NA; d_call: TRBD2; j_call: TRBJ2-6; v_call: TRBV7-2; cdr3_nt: TGTGCCAGCAGCTTAGGCGGGGGGTATTCTGGGGCCAACGTCCTGACTTTC; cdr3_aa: CASSLGGGYSGANVLTF